This T cell receptor beta chain comes out of a study of shared clonotypes between healthy human individuals. The CDR3 is 15 residues long. Germline-derived CDR1 and CDR2 are GTSNPN and SVGIG (reference sequence). Trimming removed 4 bases from V and 4 bases from J; junction bases left unmatched: 7. Study outcomes and limitations: Represented diversity, genetic and exposure-history alike, was limited by few donors. Rarefaction exposed incomplete sorted-subset sequencing despite large depth.

Profiled with immunoSEQ multiplex PCR; TCRdb holds only in-frame clones, not every one. The sample holds about 2.4 million clones, around nine tenths seen once. Points on this clone: What it recognizes is unknown.

This TCR was sampled from a young man in good health. The source material was naive CD4+ T cells sorted from blood. Subset given: CD45RA+ positively selected. V is TRBV30 and J is TRBJ1-5; TRBD1 matches at 10 bases. CDR3 amino acids: CAWNPGTGENQPQHF. CDR3 DNA sequence: TGTGCCTGGAACCCCGGGACAGGGGAAAATCAGCCCCAGCATTTT.